The 7 T cell receptor beta chains in this list originate from one sample, sequenced in a study of T cells in localized non-small cell lung cancer. The assay was immunoSEQ multiplex PCR, and TCRdb's table has in-frame clones only and misses some. The table lists approximately 21,000 clones, just over 90% of them singletons. Sequences were derived from peripheral blood, sampled before any cancer treatment. These receptors all come from a woman aged 35-75 years with stage I lung adenocarcinoma.

The CDR3 region has the DNA TGTGCCAGGGCCCCCATCCCCGGGACTAGCGGCTACCCGTCCTACAATGAGCAGTTCTTC. Protein: CARAPIPGTSGYPSYNEQFF. This chain connects TRBV21-1 to TRBJ2-1; the DNA was not used to check the table's D call, TRBD2. TRBV21-1 is a recognized pseudogene. This CDR3 has 20 amino acids.

J is TRBJ1-1 and V is TRBV10-3, with D perhaps TRBD1 (5 bases). This CDR3 is 14 amino acids long. Germline CDR1 and CDR2: ENHRY and SYGVKD. The V end was cut by 3 bases, the J end by 8 bases, with 16 bases between. Written as DNA, the CDR3 is TGTGCCATCAGTGAAGGAGGGCAGGGTGTCGAAGCTTTCTTT. It yields the protein CAISEGGQGVEAFF.

The CDR3 bases are TGTGCCAGCAGTGAGGACAGGGGGCAGTATTTT. Protein product: CASSEDRGQYF. This sequence joins TRBV2 and TRBJ2-3, with 9 nucleotides matching TRBD1. Germline lookup yields CDR1 SNHLY and CDR2 FYNNEI. The CDR3 is 11 residues long. J gave up 11 bases and V 3 bases, and 0 bases lay outside the gene matches.

The chain joins TRBV2 to TRBJ2-2; unclear D gene. Per the germline V gene, CDR1 is SNHLY and CDR2 is FYNNEI. V lost 5 bases and J 1 base, leaving 17 bases between the germline ends. The length of the CDR3 is 17 residues. CDR3 nucleotides: TGTGCCAGCAGTCGCTTTGGCGGCGACATGAACACCGGGGAGCTGTTTTTT. It specifies CASSRFGGDMNTGELFF.

The chain employs TRBV21-1 and TRBJ2-1; no check of the table's D call, TRBD2, against the DNA was made. TRBV21-1 is a pseudogene segment. The CDR3 consists of 15 residues. The CDR3 region is CASRPIAGWYNEQFF. The CDR3 DNA sequence: TGTGCCAGCAGACCTATAGCGGGCTGGTACAATGAGCAGTTCTTC.

CDR3 coding DNA: TGTGCCAGCAGTTTTCGGGGACTAGCGGGAGGGGGCTACGAGCAGTACTTC. Translated, it gives CASSFRGLAGGGYEQYF. The chain couples TRBV27 to TRBJ2-7; 16 positions agree with TRBD2. Germline V lookup: CDR1 MNHEY, CDR2 SMNVEV (reference sequence). The J segment lost 3 bases and the V segment lost 3 bases, leaving 5 bases of the junction unmatched. The CDR3 extends over 17 amino acids.

The chain is built from TRBV7-2 and TRBJ2-7, with 7 nucleotides matching TRBD1. Losses at the gene ends were 5 bases for V and 3 bases for J; bases not matched to a gene: 4. Germline V lookup: CDR1 SGHTA, CDR2 FQGNSA. The CDR3 is 13 residues long. CDR3 in DNA: TGTGCCAGCAGCCTAACAGGGGTCTACGAGCAGTACTTC. It codes for CASSLTGVYEQYF.